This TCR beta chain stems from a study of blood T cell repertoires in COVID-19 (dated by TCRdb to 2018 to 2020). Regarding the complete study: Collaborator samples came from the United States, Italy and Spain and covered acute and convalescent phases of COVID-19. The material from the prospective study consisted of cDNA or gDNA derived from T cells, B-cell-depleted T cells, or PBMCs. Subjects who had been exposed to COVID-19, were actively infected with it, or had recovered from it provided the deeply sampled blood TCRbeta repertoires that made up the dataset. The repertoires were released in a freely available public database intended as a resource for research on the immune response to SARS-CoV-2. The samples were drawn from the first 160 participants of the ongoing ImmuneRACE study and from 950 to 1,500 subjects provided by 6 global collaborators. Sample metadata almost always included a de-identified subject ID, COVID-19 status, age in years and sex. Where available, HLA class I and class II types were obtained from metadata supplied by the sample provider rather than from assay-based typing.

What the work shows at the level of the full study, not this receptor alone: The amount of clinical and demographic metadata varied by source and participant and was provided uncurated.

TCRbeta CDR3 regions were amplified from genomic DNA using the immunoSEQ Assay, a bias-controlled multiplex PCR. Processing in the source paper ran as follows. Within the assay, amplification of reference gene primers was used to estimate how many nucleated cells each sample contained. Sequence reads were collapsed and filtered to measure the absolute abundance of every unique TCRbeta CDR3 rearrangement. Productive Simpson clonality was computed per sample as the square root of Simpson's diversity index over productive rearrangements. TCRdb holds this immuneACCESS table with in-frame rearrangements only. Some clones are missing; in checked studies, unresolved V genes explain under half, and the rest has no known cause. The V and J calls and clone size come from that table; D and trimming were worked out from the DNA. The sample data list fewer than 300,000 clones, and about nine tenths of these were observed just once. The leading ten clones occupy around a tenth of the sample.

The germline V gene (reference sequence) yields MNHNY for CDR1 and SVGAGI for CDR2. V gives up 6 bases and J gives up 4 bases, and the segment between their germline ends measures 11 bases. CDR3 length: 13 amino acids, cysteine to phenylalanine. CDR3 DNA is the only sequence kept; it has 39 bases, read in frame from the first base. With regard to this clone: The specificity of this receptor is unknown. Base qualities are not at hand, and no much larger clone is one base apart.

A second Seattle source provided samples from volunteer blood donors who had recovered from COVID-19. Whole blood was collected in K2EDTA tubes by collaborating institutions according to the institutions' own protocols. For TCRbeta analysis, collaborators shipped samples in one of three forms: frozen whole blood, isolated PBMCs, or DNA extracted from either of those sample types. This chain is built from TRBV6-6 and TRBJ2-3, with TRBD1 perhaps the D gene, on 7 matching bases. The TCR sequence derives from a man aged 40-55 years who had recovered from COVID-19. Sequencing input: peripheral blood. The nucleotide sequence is TGTGCCAGCAGGCGGGACAGATCAGATACGCAGTATTTT. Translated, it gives CASRRDRSDTQYF.